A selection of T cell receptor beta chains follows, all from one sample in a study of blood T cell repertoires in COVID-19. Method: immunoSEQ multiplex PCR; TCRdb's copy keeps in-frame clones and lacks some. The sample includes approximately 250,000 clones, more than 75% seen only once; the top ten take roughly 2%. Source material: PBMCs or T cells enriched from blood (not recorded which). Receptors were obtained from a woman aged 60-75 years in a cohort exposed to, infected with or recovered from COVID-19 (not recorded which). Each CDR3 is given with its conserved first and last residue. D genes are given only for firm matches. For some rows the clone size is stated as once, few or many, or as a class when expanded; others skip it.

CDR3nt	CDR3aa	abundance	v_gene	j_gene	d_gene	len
TGCGCCAGCGGCGCCAGTTGGATCCAGGGGGCGAACACTGAAGCTTTCTTT	CASGASWIQGANTEAFF	.	TRBV5-1	TRBJ1-1	TRBD1	17
TGCGCCAGCAGTTTCACTAGCGGGAGAGGTGGGGCAGATACGCAGTATTTT	CASSFTSGRGGADTQYF	.	TRBV5-1	TRBJ2-3	TRBD2	17
TGCGCCAGCAGCCGGGGACACGACGCAGATACGCAGTATTTT	CASSRGHDADTQYF	.	TRBV4-1	TRBJ2-3	.	14
TGTGCCAGCAGTTACGACAAGACCTACGAGCAGTACTTC	CASSYDKTYEQYF	.	TRBV28	TRBJ2-7	.	13
TGTGCCAGCAGAAACGGACTAGCGCAGAACACCGGGGAGCTGTTTTTT	CASRNGLAQNTGELFF	.	TRBV2	TRBJ2-2	TRBD2	16
TGTGCCTGGAGATCCGCCAAGCGGGACATAAAGTTCTTC	CAWRSAKRDIKFF	.	TRBV30	TRBJ2-1	.	13
TGTGCCAGCAGCCAAGAGGCGGGGAAGCGGCCCACAGATACGCAGTATTTT	CASSQEAGKRPTDTQYF	few	TRBV4-2	TRBJ2-3	.	17
TGTGCCAGCAGCTTAACTTACACAGATACGCAGTATTTT	CASSLTYTDTQYF	.	TRBV5-4	TRBJ2-3	.	13
TGTGCCAGCACCCTCTACGTACAAGAGACCCAGTACTTC	CASTLYVQETQYF	.	TRBV7-9	TRBJ2-5	.	13
TGTGCCAGCAGTGAAGCGCCGGTAGGCTACACCTTC	CASSEAPVGYTF	.	TRBV2	TRBJ1-2	.	12
TGTGCCACGAGCACACTAGCGGGAGCCAGTTCCTACAATGAGCAGTTCTTC	CATSTLAGASSYNEQFF	.	TRBV10-3	TRBJ2-1	TRBD2	17
TGCGCCAGCGCCAAAACTAGCGGGAGGATGGAAGGACGAGAGACCCAGTACTTC	CASAKTSGRMEGRETQYF	.	TRBV5-1	TRBJ2-5	TRBD2	18
TGCGCCAGCAGCCTTCCCTCAGGGGGCCGAAGCCAAGAGACCCAGTACTTC	CASSLPSGGRSQETQYF	few	TRBV5-1	TRBJ2-5	TRBD1	17
TGTGCCAGTAGTATGGGAGCGGGGCCGTACGAGCAGTACTTC	CASSMGAGPYEQYF	.	TRBV19	TRBJ2-7	TRBD2	14
TGTGCCAGCAGCCAAGTGATGGCGGATACAGATACGCAGTATTTT	CASSQVMADTDTQYF	.	TRBV4-2	TRBJ2-3	.	15
TGCGCCAGCAGCCAAGGGGACAGAGCGGCTACTAACTATGGCTACACCTTC	CASSQGDRAATNYGYTF	once	TRBV4-1	TRBJ1-2	TRBD1	17
TGTGCCTGGAGTGGGCTAGCGGGAGAGTTCGGTGAGCAGTTCTTC	CAWSGLAGEFGEQFF	once	TRBV30	TRBJ2-1	TRBD2	15
TGCAGTGCCAGTCACACCGGGCCCCAACAGGCTGAAGCTTTCTTT	CSASHTGPQQAEAFF	once	TRBV20-1	TRBJ1-1	.	15
TGTGCCAGCAGTTTACTTTCTAGCGGGGTTGACAATGAGCAGTTCTTC	CASSLLSSGVDNEQFF	.	TRBV28	TRBJ2-1	TRBD2	16
TGCAGTGCTAGTCCGGGGTCTTGGTCGGGGGTGCCGATTCAGGTAGGCGAGCAGTACTTC	CSASPGSWSGVPIQVGEQYF	.	TRBV20-1	TRBJ2-7	.	20
TGTGCCAGCAGTTTAAATCGACAGCACAATCAGCCCCAGCATTTT	CASSLNRQHNQPQHF	.	TRBV27	TRBJ1-5	.	15
TGCGCCAGCAACCCGTCTGGGGGGAACTATGGCTACACCTTC	CASNPSGGNYGYTF	.	TRBV4-1	TRBJ1-2	.	14
TGCGCCAGCAGTGTGACTAGGAGGTACGAGCAGTACTTC	CASSVTRRYEQYF	.	TRBV10-2	TRBJ2-7	.	13
TGTGCCAGCAGCCCGCGGACTAGCGGGTCCAATTCCTACGAGCAGTACTTC	CASSPRTSGSNSYEQYF	.	TRBV5-5	TRBJ2-7	TRBD2	17
TGTGCCAGCAGCCTAACTAGCGGGGACGAGCAGTACTTC	CASSLTSGDEQYF	once	TRBV3-1/TRBV3-2	TRBJ2-7	TRBD2	13
TGTGCCAGCAGCCAAGATCACGCTAGCTTCGGTGAGCAGTTCTTC	CASSQDHASFGEQFF	once	TRBV3-1/TRBV3-2	TRBJ2-1	.	15
TGCAGTGCTAGTCATTCGACGGGTAGCAATCAGCCCCAGCATTTT	CSASHSTGSNQPQHF	.	TRBV20-1	TRBJ1-5	.	15
TGTGCCAGCAGCCCCCCGCGGTACAAAGAGGTCGATGAGCAGTTCTTC	CASSPPRYKEVDEQFF	.	TRBV11-3	TRBJ2-1	.	16
TGTGCCAGTCTTGAACCCGGAGGACGTGGAAACACCATATATTTT	CASLEPGGRGNTIYF	.	TRBV19	TRBJ1-3	.	15
TGTGCCAGCAGCGAGACTTGGAGCACAGATACGCAGTATTTT	CASSETWSTDTQYF	.	TRBV7-8	TRBJ2-3	.	14
TGCGCCAGCAGCCAAGATGCAGGGGGGAATGGCTACACCTTC	CASSQDAGGNGYTF	.	TRBV4-3	TRBJ1-2	TRBD1	14
TGTGCCACCTCAGGGGGCCCTAGCACAGATACGCAGTATTTT	CATSGGPSTDTQYF	.	TRBV24-1	TRBJ2-3	TRBD1	14
TGTGCCAGCAGTGGGGTAATCGCGTCGCACAAGACAGGGAACAATCAGCCCCAGCATTTT	CASSGVIASHKTGNNQPQHF	.	TRBV28	TRBJ1-5	TRBD1	20
TGTGCCAGCACCCAGGGAATTAGCGGGAGGGCTAGCACAGATACGCAGTATTTT	CASTQGISGRASTDTQYF	.	TRBV2	TRBJ2-3	TRBD2	18
TGTGCCAGTAGTAGGCGGACTAGCCGAACTAGCACAGATACGCAGTATTTT	CASSRRTSRTSTDTQYF	.	TRBV19	TRBJ2-3	TRBD2	17
TGTGCCAGCAGTAAGGGGACAGGGGGAGGTAACTATGGCTACACCTTC	CASSKGTGGGNYGYTF	.	TRBV2	TRBJ1-2	TRBD1	16
TGCGCCAGCAGCCAAGATCTCCGACAGGATGGATACGAGCAGTACTTC	CASSQDLRQDGYEQYF	.	TRBV4-3	TRBJ2-7	.	16
TGTGCCAGCAGCCCGACAGGAGCGAGCCTTGAAGCTTTCTTT	CASSPTGASLEAFF	.	TRBV28	TRBJ1-1	.	14
TGTGCCACCAGCAGAGATAGAGATAGCAATCAGCCCCAGCATTTT	CATSRDRDSNQPQHF	.	TRBV15	TRBJ1-5	.	15
TGTGCCAGTAGTATTCGGGACAGGAGCTCCTACAATGAGCAGTTCTTC	CASSIRDRSSYNEQFF	.	TRBV19	TRBJ2-1	TRBD1	16
TGTGCCAGCAGCGTCGGGGGACGGCGAACTGAAGCTTTCTTT	CASSVGGRRTEAFF	once	TRBV9	TRBJ1-1	.	14
TGTGCCAGCAGGGCAGGCGATAGCAATCAGCCCCAGCATTTT	CASRAGDSNQPQHF	.	TRBV21-1	TRBJ1-5	.	14
TGTGCCAGCAGTCCCCTCGGGACAGCGAGTTACAATGAGCAGTTCTTC	CASSPLGTASYNEQFF	.	TRBV27	TRBJ2-1	TRBD1	16
TGTGCCAGCACGGGATTTCTTGGCAATCAGCCCCAGCATTTT	CASTGFLGNQPQHF	.	TRBV6-4	TRBJ1-5	.	14
TGTGCCTGGAGTCGTGGACTGGTCGATACGCAGTATTTT	CAWSRGLVDTQYF	.	TRBV30	TRBJ2-3	.	13
TGTGCCAGCAGTTCTGACAGGGGGATTTACTATGGCTACACCTTC	CASSSDRGIYYGYTF	.	TRBV27	TRBJ1-2	TRBD1	15
TGTGCCAGTAGTACTCTGGGACAGGGTGATGAGCAGTTCTTC	CASSTLGQGDEQFF	.	TRBV19	TRBJ2-1	TRBD1	14
TGTGCCTGGGGGGCCGGGACAGTGGATCAGCCCCAGCATTTT	CAWGAGTVDQPQHF	.	TRBV30	TRBJ1-5	TRBD1	14
TGTGCCAGCAGTACTATCACCGGGACAGGGGTCGAGCAGTACTTC	CASSTITGTGVEQYF	.	TRBV28	TRBJ2-7	TRBD1	15
TGTGCCAGTAGGGTGCAACCGGGACAGGGGATCTACACCTTC	CASRVQPGQGIYTF	once	TRBV19	TRBJ1-2	TRBD1	14
TGTGCCAGCTCACCTAGTTCGAACACCGGGGAGCTGTTTTTT	CASSPSSNTGELFF	.	TRBV18	TRBJ2-2	.	14
TGTGCCAGCAGCCAAGTGCCTAGCGGGGTCCGCACAGATACGCAGTATTTT	CASSQVPSGVRTDTQYF	.	TRBV3-1/TRBV3-2	TRBJ2-3	TRBD2	17
TGCAGCGTTCTACAGGACGCTAGCACAGATACGCAGTATTTT	CSVLQDASTDTQYF	.	TRBV29-1	TRBJ2-3	.	14
TGTGCCAGCAGCTTAAAACCGGGACTAGCGGGAGTATTAAAGAACACCGGGGAGCTGTTTTTT	CASSLKPGLAGVLKNTGELFF	.	TRBV7-3	TRBJ2-2	TRBD2	21
TGTGCCAGCAGCCAAACCCAACGACAGAGCCCTAATGAAAAACTGTTTTTT	CASSQTQRQSPNEKLFF	once	TRBV3-1/TRBV3-2	TRBJ1-4	.	17
TGCGCCAGCAGTGAAGGGCAGGGTCGCGGCTACACCTTC	CASSEGQGRGYTF	few	TRBV10-1	TRBJ1-2	.	13
TGTGCCTGGCAGGGGGACTCTGGCTCCTACGAGCAGTACTTC	CAWQGDSGSYEQYF	.	TRBV30	TRBJ2-7	.	14
TGTGCCAGCAGTTTCAGTATCGTTTGGGGGGAGTTTAGCTACGAGCAGTACTTC	CASSFSIVWGEFSYEQYF	.	TRBV28	TRBJ2-7	.	18
TGCGCCAGCAGCCACGGGGAGGGAGGATCCGGGGAGCTGTTTTTT	CASSHGEGGSGELFF	.	TRBV5-1	TRBJ2-2	TRBD2	15